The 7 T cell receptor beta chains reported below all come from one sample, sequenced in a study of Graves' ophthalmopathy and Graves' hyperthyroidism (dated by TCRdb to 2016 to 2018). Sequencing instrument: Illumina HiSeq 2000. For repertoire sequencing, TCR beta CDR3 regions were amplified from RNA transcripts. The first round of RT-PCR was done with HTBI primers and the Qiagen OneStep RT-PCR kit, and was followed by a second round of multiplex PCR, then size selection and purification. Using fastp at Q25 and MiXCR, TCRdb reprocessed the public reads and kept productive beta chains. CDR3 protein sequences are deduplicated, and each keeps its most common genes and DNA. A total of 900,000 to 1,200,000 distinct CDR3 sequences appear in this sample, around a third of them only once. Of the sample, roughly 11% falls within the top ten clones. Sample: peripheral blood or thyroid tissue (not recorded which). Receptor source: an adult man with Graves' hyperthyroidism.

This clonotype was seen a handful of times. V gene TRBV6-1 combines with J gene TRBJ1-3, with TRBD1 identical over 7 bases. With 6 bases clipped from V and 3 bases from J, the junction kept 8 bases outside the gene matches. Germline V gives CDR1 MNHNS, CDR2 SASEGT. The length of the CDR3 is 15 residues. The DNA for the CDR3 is TGTGCCAGCAGCTCAACACGGGACAGTGGAAACACCATATATTTT. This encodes CASSSTRDSGNTIYF.

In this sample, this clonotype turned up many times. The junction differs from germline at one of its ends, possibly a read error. The CDR3 bases are TGTGCCAGCAGCCAAGACAGGGGCGGCTATGGCTACACCTTC. Encoded protein: CASSQDRGGYGYTF. J is TRBJ1-2 and V is TRBV4-3, with 8 bases matching TRBD1. The CDR3 covers 14 residues. The V gene's germline CDR1 is LGHNA and CDR2 YSLEER.

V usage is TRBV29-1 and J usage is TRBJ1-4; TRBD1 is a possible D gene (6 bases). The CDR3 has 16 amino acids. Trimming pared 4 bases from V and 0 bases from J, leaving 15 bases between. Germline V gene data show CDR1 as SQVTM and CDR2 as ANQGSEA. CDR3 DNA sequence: TGCAGCGTTGCAGGGGTGGGCACGGCAACTAATGAAAAACTGTTTTTT. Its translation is CSVAGVGTATNEKLFF.

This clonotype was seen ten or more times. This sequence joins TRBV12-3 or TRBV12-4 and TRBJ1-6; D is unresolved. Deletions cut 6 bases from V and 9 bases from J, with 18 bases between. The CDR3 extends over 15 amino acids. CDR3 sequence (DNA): TGTGCCAGCAGACTGAGACCCAGACGGCGTTCACCCCTCCACTTT. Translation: CASRLRPRRRSPLHF.

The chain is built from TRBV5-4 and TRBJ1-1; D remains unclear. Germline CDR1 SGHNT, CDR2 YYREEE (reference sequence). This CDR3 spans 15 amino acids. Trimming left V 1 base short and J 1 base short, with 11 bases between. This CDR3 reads CASSLPGRGNTEAFF. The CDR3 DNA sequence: TGTGCCAGCAGCTTGCCTGGACGGGGGAACACTGAAGCTTTCTTT.

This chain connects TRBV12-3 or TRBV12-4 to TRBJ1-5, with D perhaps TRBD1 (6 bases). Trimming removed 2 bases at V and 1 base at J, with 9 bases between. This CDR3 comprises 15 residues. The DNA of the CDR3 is TGTGCCAGCAGTTTATACAGGGCGAGCAATCAGCCCCAGCATTTT. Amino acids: CASSLYRASNQPQHF.

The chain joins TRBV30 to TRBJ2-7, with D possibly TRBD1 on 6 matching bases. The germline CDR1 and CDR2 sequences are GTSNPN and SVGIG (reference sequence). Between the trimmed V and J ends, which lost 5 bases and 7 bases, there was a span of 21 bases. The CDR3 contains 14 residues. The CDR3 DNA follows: TGTGCCTGGCGCCGTCGCTCCGGGACACCTGAGCAGTACTTC. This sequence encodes CAWRRRSGTPEQYF.